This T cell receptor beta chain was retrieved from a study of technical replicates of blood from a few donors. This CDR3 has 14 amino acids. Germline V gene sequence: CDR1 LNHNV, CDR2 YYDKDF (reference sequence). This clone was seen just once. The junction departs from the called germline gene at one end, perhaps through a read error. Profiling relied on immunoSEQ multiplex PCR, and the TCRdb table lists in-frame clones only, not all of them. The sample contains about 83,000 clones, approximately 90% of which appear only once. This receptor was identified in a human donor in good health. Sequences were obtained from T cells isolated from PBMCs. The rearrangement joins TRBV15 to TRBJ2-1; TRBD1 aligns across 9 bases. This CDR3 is CATSRANIGTGSIF. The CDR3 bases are TGTGCCACCAGCAGAGCTAACATAGGGACAGGGTCTATCTTC.